This T cell receptor (beta chain) originates from a study of blood T cells in healthy people across ages. Only a few counts were recorded for this clonotype. Its antigen is still unknown. A second roughly 6 to 12 cycle PCR used barcoded and J-beta primers. TCRdb analysed the 5' RACE reads with MiXCR anew, one entry per CDR3 protein. The sample gives about 1.8 million distinct CDR3 sequences, around 50% of which show up once; less than 2.5% is in the top ten. General observations from the study: Roughly linear age-related decline in beta diversity appeared, significant by age about 40.

The length of the CDR3 is 17 residues. Germline loops: CDR1 SGDLS, CDR2 YYNGEE. V lost 3 bases and J lost 3; bases outside the gene matches: 12. Sequences were obtained from blood. The TCR originated in a woman aged 40 to 50 in good health. The gene calls are TRBV9 and TRBJ2-5; 9 bases are a match to TRBD1. DNA for the CDR3: TGTGCCAGCAGCGGGATGCCGGGACAGGGTACGAAAGAGACCCAGTACTTC. Its translation is CASSGMPGQGTKETQYF. Full variable domain (rest looked up from reference TRBV9 and TRBJ2-5): DSGVTQTPKHLITATGQRVTLRCSPRSGDLSVYWYQQSLDQGLQFLIQYYNGEERAKGNILERFSAQQFPDLHSELNLSSLELGDSALYFCASSGMPGQGTKETQYFGPGTRLLVL.